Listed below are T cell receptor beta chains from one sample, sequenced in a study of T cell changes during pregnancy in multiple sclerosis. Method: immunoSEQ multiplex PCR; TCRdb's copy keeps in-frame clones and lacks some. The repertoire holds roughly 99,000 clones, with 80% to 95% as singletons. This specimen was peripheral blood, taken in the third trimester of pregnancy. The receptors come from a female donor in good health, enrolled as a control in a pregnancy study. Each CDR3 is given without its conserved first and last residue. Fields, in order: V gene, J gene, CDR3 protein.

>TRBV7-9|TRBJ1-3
ASKTGGFAGNTIY
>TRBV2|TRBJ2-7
ASSPLYEQY
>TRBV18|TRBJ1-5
ASSPGTGNQPQH
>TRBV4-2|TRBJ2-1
ASRAGGINEQF
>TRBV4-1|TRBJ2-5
ASSDRGMETQY
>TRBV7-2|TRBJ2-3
ASSRTSGGFTDTQY
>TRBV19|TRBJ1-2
ASSLTGFGYGYT
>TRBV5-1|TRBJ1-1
ASSSGTGIDEAF
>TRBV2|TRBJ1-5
ATAGQSSNQPQH
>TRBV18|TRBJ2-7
ASSSGQSYEQY
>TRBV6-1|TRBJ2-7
ASQTSRPYEQY
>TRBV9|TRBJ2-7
ASSSGTGGYEQY
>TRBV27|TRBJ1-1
ASSWGPQGAIF
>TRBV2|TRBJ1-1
ASSEMVRNTEAF
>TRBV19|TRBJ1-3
ASSWDRVTGNTIY
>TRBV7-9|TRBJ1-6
ASSLEGVSPLH
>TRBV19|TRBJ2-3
ASRTSGGVTDTQY
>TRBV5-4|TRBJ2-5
ASSLGGLETQY
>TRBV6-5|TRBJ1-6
ASSRTEGRSPLH
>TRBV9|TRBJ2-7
ASSPRDRVHEQY
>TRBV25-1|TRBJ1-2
ASSVGEGYT
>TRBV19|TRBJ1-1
ASRTGPANTEAF
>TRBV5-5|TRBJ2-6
ASSLAADSGANVLT
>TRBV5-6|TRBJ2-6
ASSLQDSSGANVLT
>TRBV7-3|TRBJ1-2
ASSPTGGRIPTGYT
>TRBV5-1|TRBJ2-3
ASSSSGLTDTQY
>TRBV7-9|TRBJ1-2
ASSLGQGPLYGYT
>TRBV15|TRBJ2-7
ATSSQRGANYEQY
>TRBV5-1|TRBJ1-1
ASRRGGTEAF
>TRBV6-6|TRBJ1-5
ASRIGQVGRQPQH
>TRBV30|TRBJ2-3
AWLAGRSTDTQY
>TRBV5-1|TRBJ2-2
ASSFSGGGELF
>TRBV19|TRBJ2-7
ASGTGFYEQY
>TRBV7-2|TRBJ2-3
ASSFIVDTQY
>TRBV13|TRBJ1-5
ASSLGLYSNQPQH
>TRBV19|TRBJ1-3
ASSIGGSGNTIY
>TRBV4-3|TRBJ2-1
ASSLTTDSYSYNEQF
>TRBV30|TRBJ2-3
ACGYERKTYTDTQY
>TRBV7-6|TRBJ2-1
ASSSTGGRGEQF
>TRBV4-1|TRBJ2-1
ASSPSRVDITYNEQF
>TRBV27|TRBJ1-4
ASSPPRRTGEKLF
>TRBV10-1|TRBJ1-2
ASSGPGQKTYGYT
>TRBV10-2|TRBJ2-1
ASSENLAGHNEQF
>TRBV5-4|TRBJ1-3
ASSRDSTGNTIY
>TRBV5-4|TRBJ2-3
ASSWTLGTQY
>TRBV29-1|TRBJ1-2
SVLGGALPNGYT
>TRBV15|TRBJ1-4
ATSRDRSNEKLF
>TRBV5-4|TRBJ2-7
ASRPGTSGPYEQY
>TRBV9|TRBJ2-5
ASSLASMQETQY
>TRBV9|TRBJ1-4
ASSVATGAYEKLF
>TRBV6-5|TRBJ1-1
ASSFLQGNTEAF